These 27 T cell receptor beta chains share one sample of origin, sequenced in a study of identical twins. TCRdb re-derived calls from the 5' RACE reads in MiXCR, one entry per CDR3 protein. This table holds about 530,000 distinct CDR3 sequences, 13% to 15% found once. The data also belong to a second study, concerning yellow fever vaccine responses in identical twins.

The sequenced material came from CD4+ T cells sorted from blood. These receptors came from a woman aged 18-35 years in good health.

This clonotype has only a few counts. The CDR3 loop is CSVGVTSGSQETQYF. The CDR3 coding sequence is TGCAGCGTTGGGGTGACTAGCGGGAGCCAAGAGACCCAGTACTTC. The gene calls are TRBV29-1 and TRBJ2-5, with 12 bases matching TRBD2. V trimming: 4 bases; J trimming: 1 base; junction bases outside the gene matches: 4. The length of the CDR3 is 15 residues. Germline CDR1 and CDR2: SQVTM and ANQGSEA.

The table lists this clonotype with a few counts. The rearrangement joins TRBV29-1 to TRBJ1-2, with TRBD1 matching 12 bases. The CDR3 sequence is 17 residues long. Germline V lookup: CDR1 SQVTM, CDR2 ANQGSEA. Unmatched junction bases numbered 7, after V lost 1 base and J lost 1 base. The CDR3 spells CSVEGGDRGPGNYGYTF. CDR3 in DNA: TGCAGCGTTGAAGGAGGGGACAGGGGGCCGGGTAACTATGGCTACACCTTC.

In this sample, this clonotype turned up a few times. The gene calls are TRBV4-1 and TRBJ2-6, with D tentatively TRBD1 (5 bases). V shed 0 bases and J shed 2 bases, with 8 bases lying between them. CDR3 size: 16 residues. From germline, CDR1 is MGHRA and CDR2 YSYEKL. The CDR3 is CASSQDPRAGANVLTF. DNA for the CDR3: TGCGCCAGCAGCCAAGATCCCAGGGCTGGGGCCAACGTCCTGACTTTC.

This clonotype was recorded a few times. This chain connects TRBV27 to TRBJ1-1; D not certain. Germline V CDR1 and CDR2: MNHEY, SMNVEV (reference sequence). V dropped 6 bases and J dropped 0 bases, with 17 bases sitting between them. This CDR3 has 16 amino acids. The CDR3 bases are TGTGCCAGCAGCCCCGAGCAAGGGTTTCTGAACACTGAAGCTTTCTTT. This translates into CASSPEQGFLNTEAFF.

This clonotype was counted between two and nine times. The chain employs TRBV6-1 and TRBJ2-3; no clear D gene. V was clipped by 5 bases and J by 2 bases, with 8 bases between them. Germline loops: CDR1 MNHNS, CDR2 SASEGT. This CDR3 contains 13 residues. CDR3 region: CASSRQHTDTQYF. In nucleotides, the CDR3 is TGTGCCAGCAGTCGCCAGCACACAGATACGCAGTATTTT.

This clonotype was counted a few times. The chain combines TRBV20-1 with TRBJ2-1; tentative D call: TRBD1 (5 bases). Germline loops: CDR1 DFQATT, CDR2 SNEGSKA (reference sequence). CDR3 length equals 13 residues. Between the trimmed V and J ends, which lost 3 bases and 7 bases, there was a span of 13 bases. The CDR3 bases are TGCAGTGCTAGGGACAAGTCGAGGAATGAGCAGTTCTTC. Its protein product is CSARDKSRNEQFF.

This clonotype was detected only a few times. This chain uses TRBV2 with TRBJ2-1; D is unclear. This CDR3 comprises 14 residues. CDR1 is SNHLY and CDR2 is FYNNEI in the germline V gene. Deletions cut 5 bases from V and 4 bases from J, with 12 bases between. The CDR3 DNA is TGTGCCAGCAGTACATCCTACCCTTACAATGAGCAGTTCTTC. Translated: CASSTSYPYNEQFF.

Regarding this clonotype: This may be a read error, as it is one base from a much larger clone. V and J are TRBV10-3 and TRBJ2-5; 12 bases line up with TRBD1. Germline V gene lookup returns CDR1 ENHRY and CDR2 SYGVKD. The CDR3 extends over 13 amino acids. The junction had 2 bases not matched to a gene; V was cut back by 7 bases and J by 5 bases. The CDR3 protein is CAIKGQGAETQYF. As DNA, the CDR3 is TGTGCCATCAAGGGACAGGGGGCGGAGACCCAGTACTTC.

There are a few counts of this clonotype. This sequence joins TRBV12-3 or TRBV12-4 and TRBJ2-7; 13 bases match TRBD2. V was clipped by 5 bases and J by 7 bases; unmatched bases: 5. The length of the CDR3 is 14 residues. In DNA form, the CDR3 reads TGTGCCAGCAGTGAGGGACTAGCGGGATGGGAGCAGTACTTC. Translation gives CASSEGLAGWEQYF.

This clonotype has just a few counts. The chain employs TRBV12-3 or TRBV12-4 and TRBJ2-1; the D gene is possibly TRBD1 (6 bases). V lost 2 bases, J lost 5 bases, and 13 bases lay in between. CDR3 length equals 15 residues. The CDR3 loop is CASSLMGASNNEQFF. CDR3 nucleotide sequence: TGTGCCAGCAGTTTAATGGGGGCTTCAAACAATGAGCAGTTCTTC.

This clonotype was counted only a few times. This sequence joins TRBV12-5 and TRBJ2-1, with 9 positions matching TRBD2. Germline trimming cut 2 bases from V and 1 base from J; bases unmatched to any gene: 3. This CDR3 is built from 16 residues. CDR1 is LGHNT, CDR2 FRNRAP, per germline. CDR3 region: CASGLMREGSYNEQFF. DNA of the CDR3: TGTGCTAGTGGTTTGATGCGGGAGGGTTCCTACAATGAGCAGTTCTTC. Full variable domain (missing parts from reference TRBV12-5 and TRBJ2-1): DARVTQTPRHKVTEMGQEVTMRCQPILGHNTVFWYRQTMMQGLELLAYFRNRAPLDDSGMPKDRFSAEMPDATLATLKIQPSEPRDSAVYFCASGLMREGSYNEQFFGPGTRLTVL.

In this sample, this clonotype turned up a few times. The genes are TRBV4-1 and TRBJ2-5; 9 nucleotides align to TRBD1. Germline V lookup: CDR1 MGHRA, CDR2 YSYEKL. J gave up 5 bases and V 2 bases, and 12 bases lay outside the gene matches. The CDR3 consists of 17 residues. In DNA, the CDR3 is TGCGCCAGCAGCCAAACGTACGGCCGGACAGGGGAGGAGACCCAGTACTTC. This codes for CASSQTYGRTGEETQYF.

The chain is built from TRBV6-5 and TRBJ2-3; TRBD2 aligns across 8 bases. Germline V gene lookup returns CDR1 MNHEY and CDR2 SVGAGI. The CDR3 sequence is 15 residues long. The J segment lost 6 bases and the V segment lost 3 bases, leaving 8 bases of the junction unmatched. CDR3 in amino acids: CASSYSAGVGDTQYF. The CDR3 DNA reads TGTGCCAGCAGTTATTCAGCGGGAGTAGGGGATACGCAGTATTTT.

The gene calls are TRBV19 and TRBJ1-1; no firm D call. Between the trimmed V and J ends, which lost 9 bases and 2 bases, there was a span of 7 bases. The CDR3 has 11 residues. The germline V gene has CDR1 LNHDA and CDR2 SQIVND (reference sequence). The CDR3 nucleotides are TGTGCCAGCGCAGGCAACACTGAAGCTTTCTTT. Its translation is CASAGNTEAFF.

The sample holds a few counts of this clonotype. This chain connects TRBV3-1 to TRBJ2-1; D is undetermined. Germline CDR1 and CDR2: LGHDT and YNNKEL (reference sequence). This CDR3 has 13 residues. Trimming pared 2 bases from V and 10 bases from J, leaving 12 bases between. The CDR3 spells CASSQTFIREQFF. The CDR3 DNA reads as TGTGCCAGCAGCCAAACATTCATTCGGGAGCAGTTCTTC.

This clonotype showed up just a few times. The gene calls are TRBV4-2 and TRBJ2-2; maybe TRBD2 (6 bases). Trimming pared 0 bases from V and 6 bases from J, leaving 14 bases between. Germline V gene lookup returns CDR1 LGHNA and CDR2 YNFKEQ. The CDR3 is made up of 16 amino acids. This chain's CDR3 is CASSQDPGTGAGELFF. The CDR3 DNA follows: TGTGCCAGCAGCCAAGACCCAGGGACGGGGGCCGGGGAGCTGTTTTTT.

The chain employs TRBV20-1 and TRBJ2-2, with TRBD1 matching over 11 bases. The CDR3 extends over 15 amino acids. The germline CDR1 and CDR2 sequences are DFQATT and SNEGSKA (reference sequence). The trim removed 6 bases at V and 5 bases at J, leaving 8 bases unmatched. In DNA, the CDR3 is TGCAGTGCGGTCGGGACAGGGGGTATTACCGGGGAGCTGTTTTTT. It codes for CSAVGTGGITGELFF.

The CDR3 DNA reads as TGTGCCAGCAGCCATGAACCGACAGGGGGTTTCGGTGGCTACACCTTC. Its translation is CASSHEPTGGFGGYTF. J is TRBJ1-2 and V is TRBV3-1, with 9 bases matching TRBD1. Germline CDR1 LGHDT, CDR2 YNNKEL (reference sequence). The J segment lost 7 bases and the V segment lost 3 bases, leaving 12 bases of the junction unmatched. This CDR3 comprises 16 residues.

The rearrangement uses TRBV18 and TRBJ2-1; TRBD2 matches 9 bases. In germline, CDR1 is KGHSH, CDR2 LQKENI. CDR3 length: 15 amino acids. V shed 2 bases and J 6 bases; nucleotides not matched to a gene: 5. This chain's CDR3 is CASSPVAGVGNEQFF. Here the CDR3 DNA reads TGTGCCAGCTCACCAGTAGCGGGAGTTGGCAATGAGCAGTTCTTC. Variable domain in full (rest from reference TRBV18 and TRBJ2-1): NAGVMQNPRHLVRRRGQEARLRCSPMKGHSHVYWYRQLPEEGLKFMVYLQKENIIDESGMPKERFSAEFPKEGPSILRIQQVVRGDSAAYFCASSPVAGVGNEQFFGPGTRLTVL.

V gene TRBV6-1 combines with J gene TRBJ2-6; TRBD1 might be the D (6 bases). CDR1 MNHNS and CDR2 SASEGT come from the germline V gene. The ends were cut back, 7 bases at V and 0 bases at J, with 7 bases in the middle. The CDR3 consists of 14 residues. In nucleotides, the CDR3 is TGTGCCAGCAAGGACAGCTCTGGGGCCAACGTCCTGACTTTC. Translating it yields CASKDSSGANVLTF.

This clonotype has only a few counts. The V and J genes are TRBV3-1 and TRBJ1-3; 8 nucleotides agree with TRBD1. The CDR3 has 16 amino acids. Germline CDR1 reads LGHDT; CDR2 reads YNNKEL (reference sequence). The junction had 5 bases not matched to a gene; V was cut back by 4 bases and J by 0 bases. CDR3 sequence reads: CASSRQGFLSGNTIYF. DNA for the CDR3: TGTGCCAGCAGCCGACAGGGGTTCCTCTCTGGAAACACCATATATTTT.

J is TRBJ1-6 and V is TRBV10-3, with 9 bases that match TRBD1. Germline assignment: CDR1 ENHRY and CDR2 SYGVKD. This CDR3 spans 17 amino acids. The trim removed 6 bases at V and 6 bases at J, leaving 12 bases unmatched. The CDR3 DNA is TGTGCCATCAGCGGGGACAGGGCCACAACTAGTAATTCACCCCTCCACTTT. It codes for CAISGDRATTSNSPLHF.

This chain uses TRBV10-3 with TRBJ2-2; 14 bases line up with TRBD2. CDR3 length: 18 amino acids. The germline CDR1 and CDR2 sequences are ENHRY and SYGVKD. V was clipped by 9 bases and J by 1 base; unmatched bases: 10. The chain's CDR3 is CAINAGTSGSQNTGELFF. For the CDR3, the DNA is TGTGCCATAAACGCTGGGACTAGCGGGAGTCAGAACACCGGGGAGCTGTTTTTT.

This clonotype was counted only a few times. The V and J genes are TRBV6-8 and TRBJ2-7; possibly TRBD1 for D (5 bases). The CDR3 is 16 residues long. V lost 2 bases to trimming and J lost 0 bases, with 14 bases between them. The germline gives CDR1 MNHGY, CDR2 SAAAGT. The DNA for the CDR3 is TGTGCCAGCAGTTACAACCCCGGCAGGGACTCCTACGAGCAGTACTTC. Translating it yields CASSYNPGRDSYEQYF.

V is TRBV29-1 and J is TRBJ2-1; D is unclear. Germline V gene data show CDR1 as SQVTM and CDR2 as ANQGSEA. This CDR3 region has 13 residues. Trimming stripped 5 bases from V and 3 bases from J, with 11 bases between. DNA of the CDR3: TGCAGCGTTAAGGGCCGAGTCTACAATGAGCAGTTCTTC. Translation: CSVKGRVYNEQFF.

CDR3 amino acids: CASKPLDRDQETQYF. DNA of the CDR3: TGTGCCAGCAAACCACTTGACAGGGACCAAGAGACCCAGTACTTC. V and J are TRBV28 and TRBJ2-5; 7 bases align to TRBD1. Germline V gene sequence: CDR1 MDHEN, CDR2 SYDVKM. V lost 7 bases and J lost 0; bases outside the gene matches: 8. The CDR3 contains 15 residues. Together with reference TRBV28 and TRBJ2-5, the CDR3 gives the full variable domain: DVKVTQSSRYLVKRTGEKVFLECVQDMDHENMFWYRQDPGLGLRLIYFSYDVKMKEKGDIPEGYSVSREKKERFSLILESASTNQTSMYLCASKPLDRDQETQYFGPGTRLLVL.

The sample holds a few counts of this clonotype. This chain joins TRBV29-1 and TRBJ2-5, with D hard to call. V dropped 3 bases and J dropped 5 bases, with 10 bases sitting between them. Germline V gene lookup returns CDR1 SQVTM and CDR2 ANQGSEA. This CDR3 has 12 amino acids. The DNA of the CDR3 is TGCAGCGTTGACCGCTCCGGTGAGACCCAGTACTTC. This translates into CSVDRSGETQYF.